The 6 T cell receptor beta chains reported below all come from one sample, sequenced in a study of blood T cell repertoires in COVID-19 (dated by TCRdb to 2020 to 2021). Libraries were constructed by the immunoSEQ multiplex PCR assay. TCRdb's version of the immuneACCESS table is confined to in-frame rearrangements and falls short of the full clone set. An unresolved V gene accounts for under half of the shortfall where checked; the remainder is of unknown origin. In all, the sample holds roughly 140,000 clones, and just under 85% of those were seen once. The ten largest account for roughly 2.9% of the sample. The sample comprised peripheral blood. These receptors came from a woman aged 40 to 50 with active or convalescent COVID-19.

This clone came up a few times. V and J are TRBV5-6 and TRBJ1-5, with a tentative D call TRBD1 (6 bases). V gave up 4 bases and J gave up 0 bases, with 11 bases separating them. Germline-derived CDR1 and CDR2 are SGHDT and YYEEEE. The CDR3 loop spans 15 amino acids. The CDR3: CASSQGPNSNQPQHF. CDR3 sequence (DNA): TGTGCCAGCAGCCAGGGGCCGAATAGCAATCAGCCCCAGCATTTT.

The chain is built from TRBV19 and TRBJ1-4, with TRBD1 matching over 9 bases. This CDR3 has 15 residues. Per germline, CDR1 LNHDA and CDR2 SQIVND (reference sequence). Losses at the gene ends were 8 bases for V and 4 bases for J; bases not matched to a gene: 8. CDR3 residues: CASQDPGQGNEKLFF. In nucleotides, the CDR3 is TGTGCCAGTCAAGATCCGGGACAGGGTAATGAAAAACTGTTTTTT.

The rearrangement links TRBV14 to TRBJ1-2, with 7 bases matching TRBD1. This CDR3 comprises 17 residues. V dropped 4 bases and J dropped 3; count of bases not matched to a gene: 14. CDR1 is SGHDN and CDR2 is FVKESK in the germline V gene. CDR3 nucleotides: TGTGCCAGCAGCCGTCACAGGGGCCGTCAACCTGACTATGGCTACACCTTC. This codes for CASSRHRGRQPDYGYTF.

V and J are TRBV5-8 and TRBJ2-1; 10 bases are a match to TRBD2. V lost 4 bases and J lost 4; bases outside the gene matches: 11. CDR1 and CDR2 (germline): SGHTS, YDEGEE. The CDR3 spans 17 residues. The chain's CDR3 is CASSKRVLAGVYNEQFF. Written as DNA, the CDR3 is TGTGCCAGCAGCAAAAGGGTTCTAGCGGGGGTTTACAATGAGCAGTTCTTC.

The sample holds one count of this clone. The chain combines TRBV19 with TRBJ1-1; TRBD1 might be the D (6 bases). Trimming stripped 6 bases from V and 10 bases from J, with 18 bases between. Looked up from germline, CDR1 is LNHDA and CDR2 is SQIVND (reference sequence). The CDR3 extends over 13 amino acids. The CDR3 DNA reads as TGTGCCAGTAGGCCCTCGGGGGGCTGGGGAGCTTTCTTT. Translating it yields CASRPSGGWGAFF.

The chain has TRBV4-1 and TRBJ2-2; 10 nucleotides agree with TRBD1. This CDR3 is built from 20 residues. The J segment lost 5 bases and the V segment lost 1 base, leaving 16 bases of the junction unmatched. Germline CDR1 MGHRA, CDR2 YSYEKL. CDR3 DNA: TGCGCCAGCAGCCAAGTCTTTACGATACGGGACAGGGGAGTAACCGGGGAGCTGTTTTTT. Translated: CASSQVFTIRDRGVTGELFF.